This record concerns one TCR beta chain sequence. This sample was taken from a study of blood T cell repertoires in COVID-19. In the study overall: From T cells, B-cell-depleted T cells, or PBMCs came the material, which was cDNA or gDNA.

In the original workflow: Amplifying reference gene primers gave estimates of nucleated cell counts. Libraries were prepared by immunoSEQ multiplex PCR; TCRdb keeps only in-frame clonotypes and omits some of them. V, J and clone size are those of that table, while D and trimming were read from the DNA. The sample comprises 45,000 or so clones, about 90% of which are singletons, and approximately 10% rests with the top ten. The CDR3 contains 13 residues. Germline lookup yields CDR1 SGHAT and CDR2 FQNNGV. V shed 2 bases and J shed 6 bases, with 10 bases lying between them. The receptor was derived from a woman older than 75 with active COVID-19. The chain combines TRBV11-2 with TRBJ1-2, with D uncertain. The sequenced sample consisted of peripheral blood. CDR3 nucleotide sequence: TGTGCCAGCAGCTTATCTCTAGTGAATGGCTACACCTTC. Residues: CASSLSLVNGYTF.